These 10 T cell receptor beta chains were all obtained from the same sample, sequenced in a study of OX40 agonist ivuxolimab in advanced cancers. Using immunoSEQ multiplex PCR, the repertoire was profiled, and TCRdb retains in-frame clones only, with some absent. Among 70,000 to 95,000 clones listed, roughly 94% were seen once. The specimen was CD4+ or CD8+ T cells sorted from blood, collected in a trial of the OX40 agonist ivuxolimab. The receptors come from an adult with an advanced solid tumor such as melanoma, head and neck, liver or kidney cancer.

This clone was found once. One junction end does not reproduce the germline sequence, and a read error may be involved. In DNA, the CDR3 is TGCAGCGCTAGATTCGATACGCAGTATTTT. This gives the protein CSARFDTQYF. The chain links TRBV20-1 to TRBJ2-3; no reliable D call. CDR1 is DFQATT and CDR2 is SNEGSKA in the germline V gene (reference sequence). The CDR3 is 10 residues long.

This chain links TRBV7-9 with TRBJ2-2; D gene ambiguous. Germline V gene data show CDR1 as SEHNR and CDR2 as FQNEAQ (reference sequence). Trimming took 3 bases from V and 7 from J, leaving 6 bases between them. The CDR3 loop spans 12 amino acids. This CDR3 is CASSFISGELFF. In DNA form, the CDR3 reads TGTGCCAGCAGCTTTATTAGCGGGGAGCTGTTTTTT.

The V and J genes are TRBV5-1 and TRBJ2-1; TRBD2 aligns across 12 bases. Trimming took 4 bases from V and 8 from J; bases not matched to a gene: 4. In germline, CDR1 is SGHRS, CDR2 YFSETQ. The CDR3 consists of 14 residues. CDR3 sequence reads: CASSPTSGGYEQFF. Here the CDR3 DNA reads TGCGCCAGCAGCCCGACTAGCGGGGGTTATGAGCAGTTCTTC.

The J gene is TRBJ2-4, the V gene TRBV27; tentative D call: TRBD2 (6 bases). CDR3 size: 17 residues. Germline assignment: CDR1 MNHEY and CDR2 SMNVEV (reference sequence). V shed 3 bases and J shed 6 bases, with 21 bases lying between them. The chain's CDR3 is CASSFKPTLGGRNIQYF. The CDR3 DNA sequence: TGTGCCAGCAGTTTCAAACCTACACTGGGAGGACGAAACATTCAGTACTTC.

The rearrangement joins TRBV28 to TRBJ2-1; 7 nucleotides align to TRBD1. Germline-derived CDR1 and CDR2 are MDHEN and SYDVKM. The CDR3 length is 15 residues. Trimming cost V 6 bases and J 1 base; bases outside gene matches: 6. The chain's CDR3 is CASRGWTGSYNEQFF. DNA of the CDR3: TGTGCCAGCAGAGGATGGACAGGTTCCTACAATGAGCAGTTCTTC.

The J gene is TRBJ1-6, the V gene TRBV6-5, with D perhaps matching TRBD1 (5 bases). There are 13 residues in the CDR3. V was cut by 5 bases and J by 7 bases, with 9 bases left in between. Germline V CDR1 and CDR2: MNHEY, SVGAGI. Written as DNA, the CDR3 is TGTGCCAGCAGTGCGGGGGGGAATTCACCCCTCCACTTT. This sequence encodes CASSAGGNSPLHF.

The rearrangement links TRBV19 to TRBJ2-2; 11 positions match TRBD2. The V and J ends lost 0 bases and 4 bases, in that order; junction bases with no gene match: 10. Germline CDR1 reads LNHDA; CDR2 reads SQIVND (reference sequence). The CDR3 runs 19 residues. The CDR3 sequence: CASSIDPLTSGRGTGELFF. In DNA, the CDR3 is TGTGCCAGTAGTATAGATCCCCTAACTAGCGGGAGAGGCACCGGGGAGCTGTTTTTT.

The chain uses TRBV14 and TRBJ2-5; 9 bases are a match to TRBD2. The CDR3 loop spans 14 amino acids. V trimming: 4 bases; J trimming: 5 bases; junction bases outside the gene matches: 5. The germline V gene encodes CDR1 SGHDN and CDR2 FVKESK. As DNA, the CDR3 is TGTGCCAGCAGCCCCGGACTAGCGTTGGAGACCCAGTACTTC. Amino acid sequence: CASSPGLALETQYF.

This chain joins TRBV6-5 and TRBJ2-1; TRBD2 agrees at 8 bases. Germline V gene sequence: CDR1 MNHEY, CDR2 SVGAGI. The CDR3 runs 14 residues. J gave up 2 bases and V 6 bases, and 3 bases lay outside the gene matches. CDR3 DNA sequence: TGTGCCAGCAGAGGACTAGCACCCTACAATGAGCAGTTCTTC. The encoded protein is CASRGLAPYNEQFF.

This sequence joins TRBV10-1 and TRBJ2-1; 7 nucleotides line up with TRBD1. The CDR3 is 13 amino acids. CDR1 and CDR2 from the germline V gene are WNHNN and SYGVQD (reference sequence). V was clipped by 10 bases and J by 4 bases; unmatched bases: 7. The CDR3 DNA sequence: TGCGCCACCGGACAGGACTTATACAATGAGCAGTTCTTC. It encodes CATGQDLYNEQFF.